One sample yielded the 3 T cell receptor beta chains listed below, sequenced in a study of blood T cell repertoires in COVID-19. Assay: immunoSEQ multiplex PCR; the TCRdb copy retains only in-frame clones and omits some. The sample has 200,000 to 250,000 clones; around 89% are singletons. Sequenced input: PBMCs or T cells enriched from blood (not recorded which). The receptors stem from a woman aged 25 to 39 who had recovered from COVID-19.

The rearrangement uses TRBV5-8 and TRBJ2-1; the D gene is possibly TRBD1 (6 bases). In germline, CDR1 is SGHTS, CDR2 YDEGEE. Trimming removed 3 bases from V and 0 bases from J, with 10 bases in between. This CDR3 spans 15 amino acids. This chain's CDR3 is CASSSTGRSYNEQFF. DNA for the CDR3: TGTGCCAGCAGCTCGACAGGCCGCTCCTACAATGAGCAGTTCTTC.

The chain has TRBV4-1 and TRBJ1-5; a weak D match, TRBD1 (6 bases). The CDR3 spans 17 residues. Germline V gene data show CDR1 as MGHRA and CDR2 as YSYEKL. The V end lost 2 bases, the J end lost 4 bases, and 18 bases lay between the germline ends. The CDR3 DNA follows: TGCGCCAGCAGCCAAAGGGGGAGGGGCCAGGGGAATCAGCCCCAGCATTTT. It codes for CASSQRGRGQGNQPQHF.

The J gene is TRBJ1-2, the V gene TRBV12-3 or TRBV12-4, with D uncertain. This CDR3 has 13 amino acids. V gave up 6 bases and J gave up 3 bases, with 11 bases separating them. The CDR3 spells CASSVPGDYGYTF. The DNA for the CDR3 is TGTGCCAGCAGCGTCCCCGGGGACTATGGCTACACCTTC.